This TCR beta chain was sequenced for a study of response to subunit inactivated influenza vaccine. This clonotype appeared many times. What it binds is not known. Study conclusions and caveats: Every seasonal influenza vaccination brings in few new T cells, the authors suggested.

TCRdb fed the RT-PCR reads into MiXCR, producing one record per CDR3 protein. The repertoire has around 570,000 distinct CDR3 sequences, 7.5% to 8.5% of them found once; the top ten carry 10% to 15%. The CDR3 runs 15 residues. CDR1 and CDR2 from the germline V gene are LGHDT and YNNKEL (reference sequence). V shed 4 bases, J shed 4 bases, and the junction held 5 bases outside the gene matches. The sequencing used PBMCs from blood, collected roughly 24 months after vaccination. The receptor's source is a man aged 50-75 years who received an inactivated influenza vaccine. V gene TRBV3-1 combines with J gene TRBJ2-7; 12 bases are shared with TRBD1. CDR3 sequence: CASSLGTGGWYEQYF. DNA for the CDR3: TGTGCCAGCAGCCTAGGGACAGGGGGCTGGTACGAGCAGTACTTC.